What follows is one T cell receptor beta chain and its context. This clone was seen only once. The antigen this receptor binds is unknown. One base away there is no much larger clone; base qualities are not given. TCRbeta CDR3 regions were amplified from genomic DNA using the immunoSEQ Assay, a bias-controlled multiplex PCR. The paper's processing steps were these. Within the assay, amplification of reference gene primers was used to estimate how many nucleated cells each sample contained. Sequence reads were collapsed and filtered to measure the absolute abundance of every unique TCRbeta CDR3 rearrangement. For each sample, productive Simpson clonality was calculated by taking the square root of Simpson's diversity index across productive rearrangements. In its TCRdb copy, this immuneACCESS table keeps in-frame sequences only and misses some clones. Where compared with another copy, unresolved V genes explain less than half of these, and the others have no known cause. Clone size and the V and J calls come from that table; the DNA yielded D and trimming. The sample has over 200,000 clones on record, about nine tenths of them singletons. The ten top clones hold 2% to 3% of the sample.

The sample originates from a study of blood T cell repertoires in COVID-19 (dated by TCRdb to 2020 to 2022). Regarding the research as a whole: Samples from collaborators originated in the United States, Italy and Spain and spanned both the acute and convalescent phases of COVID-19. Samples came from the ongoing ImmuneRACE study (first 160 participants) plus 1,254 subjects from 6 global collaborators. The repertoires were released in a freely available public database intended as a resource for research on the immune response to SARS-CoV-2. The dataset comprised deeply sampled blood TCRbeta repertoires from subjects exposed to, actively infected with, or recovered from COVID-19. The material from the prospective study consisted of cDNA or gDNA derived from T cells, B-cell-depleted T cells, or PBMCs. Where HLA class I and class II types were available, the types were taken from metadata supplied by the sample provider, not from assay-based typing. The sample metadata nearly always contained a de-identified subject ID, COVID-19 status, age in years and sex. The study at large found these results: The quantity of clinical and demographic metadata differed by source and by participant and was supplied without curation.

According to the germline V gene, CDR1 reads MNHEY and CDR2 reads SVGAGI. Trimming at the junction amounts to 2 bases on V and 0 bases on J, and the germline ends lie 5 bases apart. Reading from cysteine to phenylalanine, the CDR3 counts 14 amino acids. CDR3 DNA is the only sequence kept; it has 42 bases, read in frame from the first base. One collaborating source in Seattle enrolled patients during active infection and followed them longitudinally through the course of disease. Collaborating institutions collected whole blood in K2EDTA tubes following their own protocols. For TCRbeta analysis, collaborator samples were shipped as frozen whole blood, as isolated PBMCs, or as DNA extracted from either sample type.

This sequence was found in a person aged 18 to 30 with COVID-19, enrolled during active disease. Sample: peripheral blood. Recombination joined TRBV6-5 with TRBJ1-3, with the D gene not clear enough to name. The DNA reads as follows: TGTGCCAGCAGTTACGACATCTCTGGAAACACCATATATTTT. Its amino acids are CASSYDISGNTIYF.